This T cell receptor beta chain emerged from a study of control samples from healthy donors and cancer patients. CDR1 and CDR2 (germline): MGHRA, YSYEKL. Deletions cut 1 base from V and 0 bases from J, with 4 bases between. The CDR3 sequence is 13 residues long. The assay was immunoSEQ multiplex PCR, and TCRdb's table has in-frame clones only and misses some. The table includes under 150,000 clones, around 88% detected once. Material for sequencing was blood. The chain has TRBV4-1 and TRBJ2-7; D is ambiguous. This TCR derives from a man between 35 and 55 years old in good health. CDR3 residues: CASSQGHSYEQYF. For the CDR3, the DNA is TGCGCCAGCAGCCAAGGGCACTCCTACGAGCAGTACTTC.